The clone carrying this T cell receptor (beta chain) was counted between two and nine times. This record belongs to a study of T cell changes during pregnancy in multiple sclerosis. Assay used: immunoSEQ multiplex PCR; TCRdb lists only in-frame clones, some missing. This table has some 71,000 clones, 92% appearing once. The CDR3 covers 15 residues. V lost 2 bases, J lost 6 bases, and 6 bases stayed unmatched. In germline, CDR1 is MNHEY, CDR2 SVGAGI. This chain connects TRBV6-5 to TRBJ1-1; 10 nucleotides line up with TRBD1. The origin of this receptor is a female donor with multiple sclerosis, enrolled in a pregnancy study. Material: peripheral blood, obtained after pregnancy. The CDR3 DNA reads TGTGCCAGCAGTTACGCGACCGGACAGGGGGCTGAAGCTTTCTTT. Translation: CASSYATGQGAEAFF.